One sample yielded the 17 T cell receptor beta chains listed below, sequenced in a study of Ad26.COV2.S vaccination and SARS-CoV-2 variants. Noted treatment: 19 received Ad26.COV2.S at low or high dose, single or two shots; 5 received placebo; per-sample allocation not given. Samples came from day 63 after the first vaccine or placebo injection. Profiled with immunoSEQ multiplex PCR; TCRdb holds only in-frame clones, not every one. The table lists roughly 400,000 clones, about 90% of them singletons. The input for sequencing was peripheral blood, taken in a trial of Ad26.COV2.S vaccine versus placebo. These receptors came from a person aged 18-60 years who received the Ad26.COV2.S COVID-19 vaccine or a placebo.

This clone was seen just once. Other DNA sequences of this sample code for an identical CDR3. This chain joins TRBV30 and TRBJ1-3, with D possibly matching TRBD1 (5 bases). Germline CDR1 GTSNPN, CDR2 SVGIG (reference sequence). The CDR3 contains 12 residues. The ends were cut back, 3 bases at V and 4 bases at J, with 7 bases in the middle. The CDR3 loop is CAWREGGNTIYF. DNA of the CDR3: TGTGCCTGGAGGGAGGGGGGAAACACCATATATTTT.

V is TRBV25-1 and J is TRBJ1-1, with D perhaps TRBD1 (6 bases). Trimming removed 9 bases from V and 8 bases from J, with 16 bases in between. Germline V gene data show CDR1 as MGHDK and CDR2 as SYGVNS. CDR3 length equals 12 residues. The CDR3, as DNA: TGTGCCAGTAGTCCCACAGGGACCGAAGCTTTCTTT. As protein: CASSPTGTEAFF.

This chain connects TRBV7-2 to TRBJ2-7, with TRBD2 identical over 10 bases. This CDR3 is built from 18 residues. V shed 0 bases, J shed 5 bases, and the junction held 13 bases outside the gene matches. CDR1 and CDR2 (germline): SGHTA, FQGNSA. CDR3 sequence reads: CASSLAPSLLAGVNEQYF. The CDR3, as DNA: TGTGCCAGCAGCTTAGCGCCCTCTCTGCTAGCGGGAGTCAACGAGCAGTACTTC.

The chain employs TRBV21-1 and TRBJ1-1; TRBD1, as called in the table, went unchecked against the DNA. TRBV21-1 has pseudogene status. The CDR3 runs to 17 residues. This CDR3 is CASSKGQGVFPHTEAFF. The CDR3 coding sequence is TGTGCCAGCAGCAAGGGACAGGGGGTTTTCCCTCACACTGAAGCTTTCTTT.

The gene calls are TRBV21-1 and TRBJ1-4. TRBV21-1 is annotated as a pseudogene. The CDR3 is 17 residues long. This chain's CDR3 is CASSKRRGFTTNEKLFF. The CDR3 DNA reads as TGTGCCAGCAGCAAACGTCGGGGTTTTACAACTAATGAAAAACTGTTTTTT.

The chain links TRBV10-3 to TRBJ2-7; D may be TRBD2 (5 bases). Trimming took off 10 bases at V and 1 base at J, with 11 bases between the two ends. The CDR3 is 12 amino acids. Germline V gives CDR1 ENHRY, CDR2 SYGVKD. CDR3 amino acids: CATGRGSYEQYF. The CDR3 nucleotides are TGTGCCACCGGCCGGGGATCCTACGAGCAGTACTTC.

This chain uses TRBV19 with TRBJ2-1; D gene unclear. Germline values: CDR1 LNHDA, CDR2 SQIVND (reference sequence). V was clipped by 3 bases and J by 0 bases, with 12 bases between them. There are 16 residues in the CDR3. The DNA for the CDR3 is TGTGCCAGTAGTATCCCACTCGGAGTCTCCTACAATGAGCAGTTCTTC. Its protein product is CASSIPLGVSYNEQFF.

The V call is TRBV7-2, the J call TRBJ2-3, with 11 bases matching TRBD2. Germline CDR1 and CDR2: SGHTA and FQGNSA. V dropped 5 bases and J dropped 0; count of bases not matched to a gene: 4. The CDR3 loop spans 16 amino acids. Written as DNA, the CDR3 is TGTGCCAGCAGCGCGAGGACTAGCGGGAGCACAGATACGCAGTATTTT. Its translation is CASSARTSGSTDTQYF.

The chain links TRBV6-2 or TRBV6-3 to TRBJ2-7; tentative D call: TRBD1 (6 bases). With 0 bases removed from V and 3 bases from J, the gap between germline ends came to 15 bases. The CDR3 has 16 amino acids. Germline V gene lookup returns CDR1 MNHEY and CDR2 SVGEGT. Here the CDR3 DNA reads TGTGCCAGCAGTTACTCTTCTGGGGGCCAACTCTACGAGCAGTACTTC. Its translation is CASSYSSGGQLYEQYF.

The chain carries TRBV28 and TRBJ2-5; tentatively, D is TRBD2 (6 bases). CDR1 and CDR2 from the germline V gene are MDHEN and SYDVKM. This CDR3 contains 14 residues. The V end was cut by 8 bases, the J end by 4 bases, with 17 bases between. DNA for the CDR3: TGTGCCAGCCAGGTAGGAGGGAGAACAGAGACCCAGTACTTC. This codes for CASQVGGRTETQYF.

This chain uses TRBV28 with TRBJ1-3, with TRBD1 as a possible D gene (6 bases). The CDR3 is 13 residues long. Looked up from germline, CDR1 is MDHEN and CDR2 is SYDVKM. The germline V and J ends were trimmed by 10 bases and 4 bases, with 14 bases remaining between them. The CDR3 spells CATGGASGNTIYF. The CDR3 bases are TGTGCCACCGGGGGGGCTTCGGGAAACACCATATATTTT. The full variable domain, rest sourced from reference TRBV28 and TRBJ1-3, is DVKVTQSSRYLVKRTGEKVFLECVQDMDHENMFWYRQDPGLGLRLIYFSYDVKMKEKGDIPEGYSVSREKKERFSLILESASTNQTSMYLCATGGASGNTIYFGEGSWLTVV.

The V gene is TRBV14, the J gene TRBJ2-7; 7 positions agree with TRBD2. The CDR3 consists of 17 residues. The V gene's germline CDR1 is SGHDN and CDR2 FVKESK. V lost 4 bases to trimming and J lost 0 bases; unmatched junction nucleotides: 12. In nucleotides, the CDR3 is TGTGCCAGCAGCCCACGGGCTAGCGGCTTGGGCTCCTACGAGCAGTACTTC. Translated, it gives CASSPRASGLGSYEQYF.

J is TRBJ2-7 and V is TRBV5-4, with 8 bases that match TRBD2. Germline V gene data show CDR1 as SGHNT and CDR2 as YYREEE (reference sequence). This CDR3 comprises 15 residues. V shed 0 bases, J shed 2 bases, and the junction held 4 bases outside the gene matches. CDR3 sequence reads: CASSLGSTSAYEQYF. CDR3 nucleotides: TGTGCCAGCAGCTTGGGATCGACTAGCGCCTACGAGCAGTACTTC. Using reference TRBV5-4 and TRBJ2-7 for the parts outside the CDR3, the full variable domain is ETGVTQSPTHLIKTRGQQVTLRCSSQSGHNTVSWYQQALGQGPQFIFQYYREEENGRGNFPPRFSGLQFPNYSSELNVNALELDDSALYLCASSLGSTSAYEQYFGPGTRLTVT.

This sequence joins TRBV24-1 and TRBJ2-3, with TRBD1 matching over 8 bases. The CDR3 covers 11 residues. Germline V lookup: CDR1 KGHDR, CDR2 SFDVKD. V lost 7 bases to trimming and J lost 9 bases; unmatched junction nucleotides: 2. CDR3 loop: CATSRQGTQYF. In DNA, the CDR3 is TGTGCCACCAGCCGACAGGGGACGCAGTATTTT.

The J gene is TRBJ2-1, the V gene TRBV7-2; a possible D gene is TRBD1 (5 bases). Trimming stripped 6 bases from V and 8 bases from J, with 17 bases between. Per the germline V gene, CDR1 is SGHTA and CDR2 is FQGNSA. The CDR3 extends over 14 amino acids. The CDR3 nucleotides read TGTGCCAGCAGGCTCGCACTTTTCAGGGATGAGCAGTTCTTC. Translated: CASRLALFRDEQFF.

The rearrangement uses TRBV5-1 and TRBJ2-5; TRBD2 matches 8 bases. V lost 0 bases to trimming and J lost 2 bases; unmatched junction nucleotides: 9. In germline, CDR1 is SGHRS, CDR2 YFSETQ. This CDR3 spans 17 amino acids. The CDR3 DNA is TGCGCCAGCAGCTTGGCCGTAGCGGGAAGCCCTCAAGAGACCCAGTACTTC. Its protein product is CASSLAVAGSPQETQYF.

The chain's CDR3 is CASGGNEQFF. In DNA form, the CDR3 reads TGTGCCAGCGGCGGGAATGAGCAGTTCTTC. The rearrangement uses TRBV6-5 and TRBJ2-1, with D possibly matching TRBD2 (5 bases). The CDR3 covers 10 residues. Germline V gives CDR1 MNHEY, CDR2 SVGAGI. The V end was cut by 8 bases, the J end by 7 bases, with 6 bases between.